The source of this T cell receptor beta chain is a study of shared clonotypes between healthy human individuals. From germline, CDR1 is LNHDA and CDR2 SQIVND (reference sequence). V was cut by 6 bases and J by 0 bases, with 18 bases left in between. The CDR3 spans 18 residues. The table came from immunoSEQ multiplex PCR; TCRdb's copy has only in-frame clones and leaves some out. Among 740,000 or so clones listed, less than 80% were seen once. V gene TRBV19 combines with J gene TRBJ2-6, with D unresolved. Material for sequencing was memory CD4+ T cells sorted from blood. Documented subset: CD45RA-negative fraction. The sequence was collected from a woman between 25 and 40 years old in good health. CDR3 in amino acids: CASSDKGFPFSGANVLTF. The CDR3 DNA follows: TGTGCCAGTAGCGATAAAGGGTTCCCCTTCTCTGGGGCCAACGTCCTGACTTTC. The full variable domain, with the rest looked up from reference TRBV19 and TRBJ2-6, is DGGITQSPKYLFRKEGQNVTLSCEQNLNHDAMYWYRQDPGQGLRLIYYSQIVNDFQKGDIAEGYSVSREKKESFPLTVTSAQKNPTAFYLCASSDKGFPFSGANVLTFGAGSRLTVL.